The clone carrying this T cell receptor beta chain was detected a few times. Its antigen is still unknown. This specimen comes from a study of cytomegalovirus exposure and HLA in healthy donors. In the study overall: Roughly 180 million T cells yielded 120 million or so unique TCR beta sequences, as an earlier analysis found. When 300 to 500 donors were genotyped, about 80% of them were found to fall in the Caucasian-associated ancestry cluster. Whole-study results and caveats: An analysis that came later showed most CMV-associated TCR beta chains appearing HLA-restricted.

V was pared by 4 bases and J by 4 bases, with 14 bases between. Germline CDR1 SGHRS, CDR2 YFSETQ. The CDR3 extends over 14 amino acids. Both 60 Vbeta primers and 13 Jbeta primers went into the PCR. The table came from immunoSEQ multiplex PCR; TCRdb's copy has only in-frame clones and leaves some out. The top ten hold around 4.2% of the sample, which has approximately 280,000 clones, 86% seen once. Though nominally healthy at sampling, donors likely had unrecorded immune exposures. This clonotype originated in a middle-aged man in good health and CMV-seropositive. The chain has TRBV5-1 and TRBJ1-2; unclear D gene. Sample: PBMCs. The CDR3 protein is CASSPSTEAYGYTF. For the CDR3, the DNA is TGCGCCAGCAGCCCCAGCACAGAAGCCTATGGCTACACCTTC.